This entry lists 6 T cell receptor beta chains sequenced from one sample in a study of blood T cell repertoires in COVID-19 (dated by TCRdb to the early 2020s). The library came from the immunoSEQ multiplex PCR assay. Held by TCRdb, this immuneACCESS table contains in-frame sequences only and omits some clones. Under half of the omission traces to an unresolved V gene where checked; the cause of the rest is unknown. The sample has about 94,000 clones on record, about 90% of them singletons. The top ten clones comprise 7% to 9% of the sample. Sequenced input: peripheral blood. These TCRs come from a human donor with acute or convalescent COVID-19. The donor label of this sample is uncertain.

The rearrangement uses TRBV18 and TRBJ1-1; weak D call: TRBD1 (5 bases). Trimming cost V 8 bases and J 1 base, with 8 bases left between them. The CDR3 is 12 residues long. In germline, CDR1 is KGHSH, CDR2 LQKENI. The CDR3 here is CASETENTEAFF. CDR3 bases: TGTGCCAGCGAGACAGAGAACACTGAAGCTTTCTTT.

The CDR3, as DNA: TGTGCCAGCCGCCCCCGCGGGGGGGCGCAGAAAGATACGCAGTATTTT. Translated: CASRPRGGAQKDTQYF. The chain uses TRBV27 and TRBJ2-3; 9 nucleotides match TRBD2. CDR1 MNHEY and CDR2 SMNVEV come from the germline V gene (reference sequence). The ends lost 8 bases at V and 5 bases at J; junction bases unmatched: 14. The CDR3 spans 16 residues.

This clone was seen only a few times. The V gene is TRBV5-1, the J gene TRBJ1-1, with TRBD1 as a possible D gene (5 bases). The V gene's germline CDR1 is SGHRS and CDR2 YFSETQ. CDR3 length: 15 amino acids. The V gene lost 1 base and the J gene lost 1 base, with 11 bases spanning the gap. The CDR3 region is CASSLFLGQNTEAFF. The CDR3 DNA reads TGCGCCAGCAGCTTGTTTTTGGGGCAGAACACTGAAGCTTTCTTT.

Of note for this clone: Other DNA sequences in this specimen translate into the identical CDR3. The rearrangement links TRBV3-1 (or the pseudogene TRBV3-2) to TRBJ2-1; D remains ambiguous. Deletions cut 3 bases from V and 5 bases from J, with 5 bases between. CDR1 and CDR2 from the germline V gene are LGHDT and YNNKEL (reference sequence). CDR3 length: 12 amino acids. This CDR3 is CASSHLNNEQFF. DNA of the CDR3: TGTGCCAGCAGCCACCTTAACAATGAGCAGTTCTTC.

This clone showed up just once. The chain employs TRBV24-1 and TRBJ2-1; D may be TRBD2 (6 bases). The CDR3 loop spans 14 amino acids. Trimming shortened V by 9 bases and J by 7 bases, and 18 bases separated the two germline ends. Germline V gene sequence: CDR1 KGHDR, CDR2 SFDVKD. This CDR3 is CATRGKALQNEQFF. In nucleotides, the CDR3 is TGTGCCACCCGGGGGAAAGCATTGCAAAATGAGCAGTTCTTC.

The chain couples TRBV2 to TRBJ1-1, with D perhaps TRBD1 (5 bases). Trimming removed 5 bases at V and 1 base at J, with 11 bases between. The CDR3 contains 14 residues. CDR1 SNHLY and CDR2 FYNNEI come from the germline V gene. CDR3 region: CASSRGTQNTEAFF. CDR3 in DNA: TGTGCCAGCAGTCGCGGGACTCAGAACACTGAAGCTTTCTTT. The complete variable domain, with remaining parts taken from reference TRBV2 and TRBJ1-1, reads EPEVTQTPSHQVTQMGQEVILRCVPISNHLYFYWYRQILGQKVEFLVSFYNNEISEKSEIFDDQFSVERPDGSNFTLKIRSTKLEDSAMYFCASSRGTQNTEAFFGQGTRLTVV.